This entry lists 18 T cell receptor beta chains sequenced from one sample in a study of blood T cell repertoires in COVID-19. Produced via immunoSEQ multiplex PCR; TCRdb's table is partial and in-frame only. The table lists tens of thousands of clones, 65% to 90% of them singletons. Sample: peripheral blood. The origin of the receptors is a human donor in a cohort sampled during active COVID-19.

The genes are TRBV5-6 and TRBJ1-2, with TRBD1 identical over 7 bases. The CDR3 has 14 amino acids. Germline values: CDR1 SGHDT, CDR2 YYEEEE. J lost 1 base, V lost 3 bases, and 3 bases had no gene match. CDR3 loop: CASSWGQNNYGYTF. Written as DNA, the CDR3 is TGTGCCAGCAGCTGGGGACAGAATAACTATGGCTACACCTTC. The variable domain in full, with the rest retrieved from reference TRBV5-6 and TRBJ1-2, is DAGVTQSPTHLIKTRGQQVTLRCSPKSGHDTVSWYQQALGQGPQFIFQYYEEEERQRGNFPDRFSGHQFPNYSSELNVNALLLGDSALYLCASSWGQNNYGYTFGSGTRLTVV.

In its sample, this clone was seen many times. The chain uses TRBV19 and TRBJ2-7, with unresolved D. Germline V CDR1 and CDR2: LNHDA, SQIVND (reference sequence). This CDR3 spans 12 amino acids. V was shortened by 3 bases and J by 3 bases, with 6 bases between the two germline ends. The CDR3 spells CASSIKYYEQYF. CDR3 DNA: TGTGCCAGTAGTATTAAATACTACGAGCAGTACTTC. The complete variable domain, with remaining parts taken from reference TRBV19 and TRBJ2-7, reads DGGITQSPKYLFRKEGQNVTLSCEQNLNHDAMYWYRQDPGQGLRLIYYSQIVNDFQKGDIAEGYSVSREKKESFPLTVTSAQKNPTAFYLCASSIKYYEQYFGPGTRLTVT.

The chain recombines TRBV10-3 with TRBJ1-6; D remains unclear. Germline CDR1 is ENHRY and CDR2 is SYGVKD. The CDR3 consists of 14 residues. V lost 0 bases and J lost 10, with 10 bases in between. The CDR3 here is CAISESYEGSPLHF. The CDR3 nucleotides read TGTGCCATCAGTGAGTCATACGAGGGATCACCCCTCCACTTT.

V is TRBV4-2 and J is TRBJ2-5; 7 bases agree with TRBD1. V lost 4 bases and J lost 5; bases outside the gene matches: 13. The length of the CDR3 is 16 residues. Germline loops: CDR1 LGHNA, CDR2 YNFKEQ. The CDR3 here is CASSRTGASTGETQYF. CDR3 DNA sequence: TGTGCCAGCAGCCGCACAGGGGCTTCAACCGGGGAGACCCAGTACTTC.

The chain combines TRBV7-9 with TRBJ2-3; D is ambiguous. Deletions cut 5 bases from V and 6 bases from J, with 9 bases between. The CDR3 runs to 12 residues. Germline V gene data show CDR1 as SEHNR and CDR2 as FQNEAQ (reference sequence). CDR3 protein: CASSPRSDTQYF. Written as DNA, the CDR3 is TGTGCCAGCAGCCCCCGTTCGGATACGCAGTATTTT.

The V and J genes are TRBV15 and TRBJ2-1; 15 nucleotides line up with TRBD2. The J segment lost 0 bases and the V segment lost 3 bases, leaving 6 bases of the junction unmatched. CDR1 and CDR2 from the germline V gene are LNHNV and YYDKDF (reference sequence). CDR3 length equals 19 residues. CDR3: CATSRGLAGGPDSYNEQFF. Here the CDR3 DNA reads TGTGCCACCAGCAGGGGACTAGCGGGAGGACCCGACTCCTACAATGAGCAGTTCTTC. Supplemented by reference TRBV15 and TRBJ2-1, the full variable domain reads DAMVIQNPRYQVTQFGKPVTLSCSQTLNHNVMYWYQQKSSQAPKLLFHYYDKDFNNEADTPDNFQSRRPNTSFCFLDIRSPGLGDTAMYLCATSRGLAGGPDSYNEQFFGPGTRLTVL.

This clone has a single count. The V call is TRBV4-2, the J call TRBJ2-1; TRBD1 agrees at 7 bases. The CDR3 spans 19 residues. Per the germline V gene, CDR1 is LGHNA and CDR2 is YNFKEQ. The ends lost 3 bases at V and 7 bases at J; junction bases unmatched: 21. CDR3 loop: CASSHGPYKDRFEGNEQFF. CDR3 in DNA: TGTGCCAGCAGCCACGGACCGTATAAGGACAGGTTTGAGGGGAATGAGCAGTTCTTC.

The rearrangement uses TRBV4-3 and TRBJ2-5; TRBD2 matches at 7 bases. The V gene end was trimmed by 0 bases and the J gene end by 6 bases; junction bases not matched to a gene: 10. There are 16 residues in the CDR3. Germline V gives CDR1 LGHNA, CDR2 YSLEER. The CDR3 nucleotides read TGCGCCAGCAGCCAAGATAATACCGGGGGGTCGAAGACCCAGTACTTC. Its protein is CASSQDNTGGSKTQYF.

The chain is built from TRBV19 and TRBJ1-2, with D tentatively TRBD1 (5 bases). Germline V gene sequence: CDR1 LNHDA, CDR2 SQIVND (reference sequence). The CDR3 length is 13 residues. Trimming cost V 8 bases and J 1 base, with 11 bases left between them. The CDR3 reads CASSAGLNYGYTF. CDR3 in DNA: TGTGCCAGTTCGGCAGGGCTTAACTATGGCTACACCTTC.

This chain's CDR3 is CASTSRHYGYTF. CDR3 sequence (DNA): TGTGCCAGCACGAGCAGGCACTATGGCTACACCTTC. V is TRBV2 and J is TRBJ1-2; D is uncertain. CDR3 size: 12 residues. Trimming removed 7 bases at V and 3 bases at J, with 9 bases between. In germline, CDR1 is SNHLY, CDR2 FYNNEI.

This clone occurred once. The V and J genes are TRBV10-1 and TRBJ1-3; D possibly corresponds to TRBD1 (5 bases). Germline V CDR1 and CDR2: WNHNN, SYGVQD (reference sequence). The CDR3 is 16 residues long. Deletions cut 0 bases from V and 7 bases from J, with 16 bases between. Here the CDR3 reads CASSESQGTGRNTIYF. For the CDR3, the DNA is TGCGCCAGCAGTGAGTCGCAGGGAACGGGTCGGAACACCATATATTTT.

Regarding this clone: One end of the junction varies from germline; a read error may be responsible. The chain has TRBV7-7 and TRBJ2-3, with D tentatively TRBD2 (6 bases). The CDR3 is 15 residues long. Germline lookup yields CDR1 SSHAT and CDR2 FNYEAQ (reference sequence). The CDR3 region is CASSLFAGSTDTQYF. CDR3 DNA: TGTGCTAGCAGCTTATTTGCGGGGTCCACAGATACGCAGTATTTT.

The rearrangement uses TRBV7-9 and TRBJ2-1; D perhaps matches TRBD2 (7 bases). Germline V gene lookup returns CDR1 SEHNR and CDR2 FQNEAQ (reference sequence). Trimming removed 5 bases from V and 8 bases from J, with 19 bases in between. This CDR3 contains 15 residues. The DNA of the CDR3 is TGTGCCAGCAGCACACCACCCGGGGGGCAAGATGAGCAGTTCTTC. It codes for CASSTPPGGQDEQFF.

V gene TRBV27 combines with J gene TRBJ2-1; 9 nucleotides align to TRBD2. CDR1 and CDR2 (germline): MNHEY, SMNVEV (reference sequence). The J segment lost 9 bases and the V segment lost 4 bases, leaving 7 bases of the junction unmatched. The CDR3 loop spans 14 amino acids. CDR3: CASSSGTSYFEQFF. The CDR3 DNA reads TGTGCCAGCAGTTCCGGGACTAGCTATTTTGAGCAGTTCTTC.

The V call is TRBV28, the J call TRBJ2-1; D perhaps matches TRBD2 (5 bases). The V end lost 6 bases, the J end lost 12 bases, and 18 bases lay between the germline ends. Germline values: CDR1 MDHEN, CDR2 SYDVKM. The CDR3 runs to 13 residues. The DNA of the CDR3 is TGTGCCAGCAGCTACCCCACCATGGGGAGGCAGTTCTTC. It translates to CASSYPTMGRQFF.

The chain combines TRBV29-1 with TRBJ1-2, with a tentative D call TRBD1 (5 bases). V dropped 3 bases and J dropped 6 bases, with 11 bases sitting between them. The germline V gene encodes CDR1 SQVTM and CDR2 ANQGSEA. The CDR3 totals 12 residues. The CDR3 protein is CSVDTWGDGYTF. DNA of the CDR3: TGCAGCGTTGACACCTGGGGGGATGGCTACACCTTC.

The chain's CDR3 is CATSDSGGLVAYNEQFF. In DNA, the CDR3 is TGTGCCACCAGTGATTCAGGGGGACTAGTTGCTTACAATGAGCAGTTCTTC. The V and J genes are TRBV24-1 and TRBJ2-1, with D possibly matching TRBD2 (8 bases). CDR1 and CDR2 (germline): KGHDR, SFDVKD. V lost 2 bases and J lost 4, with 17 bases in between. The CDR3 is 17 residues long.

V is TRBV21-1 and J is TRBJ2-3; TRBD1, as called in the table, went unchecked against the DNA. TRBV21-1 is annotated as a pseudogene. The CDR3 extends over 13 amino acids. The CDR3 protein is CASSTDIPDTQYF. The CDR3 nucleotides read TGTGCCAGCAGCACCGACATCCCAGATACGCAGTATTTT.